This entry lists 22 T cell receptor beta chains sequenced from one sample in a study of blood T cell repertoires in COVID-19. Data came from immunoSEQ multiplex PCR; TCRdb stores just in-frame clones and leaves some out. The profile shows some 300,000 clones, around 90% of them singletons. Source material: peripheral blood. The receptors were gathered from a man aged 18 to 29 with active or convalescent COVID-19.

The genes are TRBV4-1 and TRBJ1-2; D may be TRBD1 (5 bases). The ends were cut back, 4 bases at V and 5 bases at J, with 17 bases in the middle. The CDR3 contains 15 residues. Per germline, CDR1 MGHRA and CDR2 YSYEKL. CDR3 loop: CASSPIVGAEYGYTF. The CDR3 coding sequence is TGCGCCAGCAGCCCAATTGTAGGGGCTGAGTATGGCTACACCTTC.

The chain uses TRBV10-3 and TRBJ1-1, with a tentative D call TRBD1 (5 bases). The germline gives CDR1 ENHRY, CDR2 SYGVKD. V was pared by 7 bases and J by 4 bases, with 13 bases between. This CDR3 is built from 13 residues. CDR3 DNA sequence: TGTGCCATCAACCCGGGGGATCGCACTGAAGCTTTCTTT. Protein: CAINPGDRTEAFF.

V is TRBV19 and J is TRBJ2-1; no reliable D call. Germline V CDR1 and CDR2: LNHDA, SQIVND (reference sequence). The CDR3 covers 13 residues. Trimming removed 6 bases from V and 5 bases from J, with 11 bases in between. The chain's CDR3 is CASRTTLDNEQFF. CDR3 coding DNA: TGTGCCAGTAGGACGACATTAGACAATGAGCAGTTCTTC.

This rearrangement joins TRBV27 to TRBJ1-3; TRBD1 is a possible D gene (6 bases). Between the trimmed V and J ends, which lost 0 bases and 7 bases, there was a span of 7 bases. The CDR3 contains 13 residues. Germline values: CDR1 MNHEY, CDR2 SMNVEV (reference sequence). CDR3 bases: TGTGCCAGCAGTTTATCTACAGGGAACACCATATATTTT. This sequence encodes CASSLSTGNTIYF.

V usage is TRBV12-2 and J usage is TRBJ2-1; no DNA check was done on the table's D call, TRBD2. TRBV12-2 counts as a pseudogene. The CDR3 is made up of 17 amino acids. The CDR3 spells CASRLEPGTSSYNEQFF. CDR3 DNA: TGTGCAAGTCGCTTAGAACCCGGGACTAGCTCCTACAATGAGCAGTTCTTC.

This clone came up a few times. This chain connects TRBV27 to TRBJ1-1; D unresolved. The CDR3 loop spans 12 amino acids. CDR1 MNHEY and CDR2 SMNVEV come from the germline V gene (reference sequence). V lost 4 bases to trimming and J lost 2 bases, with 5 bases between them. DNA for the CDR3: TGTGCCAGCAGTTCGGGAAACACTGAAGCTTTCTTT. Translating gives CASSSGNTEAFF.

The genes are TRBV7-6 and TRBJ2-3, with 7 bases fitting TRBD1. V lost 3 bases, J lost 0 bases, and 3 bases stayed unmatched. Germline assignment: CDR1 SGHVS and CDR2 FNYEAQ. The CDR3 spans 15 residues. The CDR3 is CASSFRTGSTDTQYF. Here the CDR3 DNA reads TGTGCCAGCAGCTTCCGGACAGGTAGCACAGATACGCAGTATTTT.

This rearrangement joins TRBV15 to TRBJ2-2; D not resolved. V lost 0 bases and J 6 bases, leaving 8 bases between the germline ends. There are 14 residues in the CDR3. Germline CDR1 LNHNV, CDR2 YYDKDF (reference sequence). The DNA for the CDR3 is TGTGCCACCAGCAGAGAATCCCGGGCCGGGGAGCTGTTTTTT. It encodes CATSRESRAGELFF.

The chain combines TRBV7-2 with TRBJ2-7; 11 nucleotides align to TRBD2. With 1 base clipped from V and 8 bases from J, the junction kept 7 bases outside the gene matches. The V gene's germline CDR1 is SGHTA and CDR2 FQGNSA. The CDR3 totals 15 residues. The CDR3 DNA reads TGTGCCAGCAGCTTAGACGGGCTAGCGGGGGGACAGCAGTACTTC. It encodes CASSLDGLAGGQQYF.

The CDR3 coding sequence is TGTGCCAGCAGCTTGGGCACAGGGACCTACGAGCAGTACTTC. Its protein is CASSLGTGTYEQYF. The chain uses TRBV7-9 and TRBJ2-7; possibly TRBD1 for D (6 bases). V lost 3 bases, J lost 2 bases, and 11 bases lay in between. CDR1 and CDR2 (germline): SEHNR, FQNEAQ (reference sequence). The CDR3 contains 14 residues.

The chain uses TRBV7-2 and TRBJ2-1; the match to TRBD2 covers 9 bases. This CDR3 is 16 amino acids long. Germline assignment: CDR1 SGHTA and CDR2 FQGNSA. J was trimmed by 4 bases and V by 5 bases; bases with no gene match: 9. DNA for the CDR3: TGTGCCAGCAGCGGACCGGGACTAGCAGTTTACAATGAGCAGTTCTTC. It is translated as CASSGPGLAVYNEQFF.

The gene calls are TRBV19 and TRBJ1-2, with D uncertain. Germline loops: CDR1 LNHDA, CDR2 SQIVND (reference sequence). This CDR3 spans 11 amino acids. Trimming removed 5 bases from V and 6 bases from J, with 7 bases in between. CDR3 sequence reads: CASSRGNGYTF. The CDR3, as DNA: TGTGCCAGTAGTCGAGGGAATGGCTACACCTTC.

V is TRBV10-1 and J is TRBJ2-7; 7 positions match TRBD1. Germline assignment: CDR1 WNHNN and CDR2 SYGVQD (reference sequence). This CDR3 has 15 residues. J lost 6 bases, V lost 3 bases, and 11 bases had no gene match. CDR3 bases: TGCGCCAGCAGTGAAAGAATAGGGGGCCTTAGCGAGCAGTACTTC. Translating gives CASSERIGGLSEQYF.

The chain links TRBV7-6 to TRBJ1-2; 7 bases align to TRBD1. The CDR3 loop spans 13 amino acids. V was clipped by 4 bases and J by 3 bases; unmatched bases: 2. CDR1 SGHVS and CDR2 FNYEAQ come from the germline V gene. For the CDR3, the DNA is TGTGCCAGCAGCTCCGGGACAGACTATGGCTACACCTTC. Translated, it gives CASSSGTDYGYTF.

This chain links TRBV7-8 with TRBJ1-4, with D uncertain. The CDR3 has 14 amino acids. Germline lookup yields CDR1 SGHVS and CDR2 FQNEAQ. Trimming shortened V by 7 bases and J by 5 bases, and 14 bases separated the two germline ends. CDR3 coding DNA: TGTGCCAGCAACCCGGGAACTCAAAATGAAAAACTGTTTTTT. Protein sequence: CASNPGTQNEKLFF.

This rearrangement joins TRBV2 to TRBJ2-3; tentative D call: TRBD1 (5 bases). The ends were cut back, 4 bases at V and 2 bases at J, with 19 bases in the middle. The CDR3 totals 17 residues. CDR1 is SNHLY, CDR2 FYNNEI, per germline. The CDR3 nucleotides read TGTGCCAGCAGTGGCTCTCTGGACATAGAGTACACAGATACGCAGTATTTT. It codes for CASSGSLDIEYTDTQYF.

This clone was detected once. CDR3 loop: CASSLRGRLHF. The CDR3 DNA reads TGTGCCAGCAGCCTCAGGGGGCGCCTCCACTTT. The V call is TRBV2, the J call TRBJ1-6; TRBD1 matches 8 bases. Germline V lookup: CDR1 SNHLY, CDR2 FYNNEI. The J segment lost 15 bases and the V segment lost 6 bases, leaving 4 bases of the junction unmatched. There are 11 residues in the CDR3.

The V call is TRBV5-4, the J call TRBJ1-4; TRBD1 might be the D (6 bases). V was trimmed by 0 bases and J by 8 bases, leaving 8 bases between them. Germline V gene data show CDR1 as SGHNT and CDR2 as YYREEE (reference sequence). This CDR3 has 13 amino acids. CDR3 protein: CASSLEGVEKLFF. The CDR3 region has the DNA TGTGCCAGCAGCTTGGAGGGGGTCGAAAAACTGTTTTTT.

The chain combines TRBV5-1 with TRBJ1-1, with a possible D match to TRBD1 (5 bases). This CDR3 is built from 15 residues. Deletions cut 4 bases from V and 1 base from J, with 14 bases between. Germline loops: CDR1 SGHRS, CDR2 YFSETQ. The DNA for the CDR3 is TGCGCCAGCAGCCCCCACCAGGGTGAGAACACTGAAGCTTTCTTT. This codes for CASSPHQGENTEAFF.

V usage is TRBV5-6 and J usage is TRBJ2-7, with D tentatively TRBD2 (6 bases). CDR1 and CDR2 from the germline V gene are SGHDT and YYEEEE. Trimming took 4 bases from V and 5 from J, leaving 13 bases between them. This CDR3 region has 13 residues. Here the CDR3 reads CASSRRRGNEQYF. The CDR3 bases are TGTGCCAGCAGCCGCCGGCGGGGCAACGAGCAGTACTTC.

As for this clone: The same CDR3 also results from other DNA sequences found in this sample. The V and J genes are TRBV19 and TRBJ2-7, with D unresolved. The V end was cut by 2 bases, the J end by 6 bases, with 8 bases between. The CDR3 has 12 amino acids. CDR1 is LNHDA and CDR2 is SQIVND in the germline V gene (reference sequence). CDR3 sequence: CASSIIPSEQYF. In DNA form, the CDR3 reads TGTGCCAGTAGTATAATCCCCAGCGAGCAGTACTTC.

The V gene is TRBV27, the J gene TRBJ1-2; 7 bases line up with TRBD1. V was clipped by 6 bases and J by 7 bases; unmatched bases: 8. This CDR3 contains 13 residues. Germline loops: CDR1 MNHEY, CDR2 SMNVEV (reference sequence). The CDR3 here is CASRAGGLGGYTF. The CDR3 DNA reads TGTGCCAGCAGGGCAGGGGGTTTGGGTGGCTACACCTTC.